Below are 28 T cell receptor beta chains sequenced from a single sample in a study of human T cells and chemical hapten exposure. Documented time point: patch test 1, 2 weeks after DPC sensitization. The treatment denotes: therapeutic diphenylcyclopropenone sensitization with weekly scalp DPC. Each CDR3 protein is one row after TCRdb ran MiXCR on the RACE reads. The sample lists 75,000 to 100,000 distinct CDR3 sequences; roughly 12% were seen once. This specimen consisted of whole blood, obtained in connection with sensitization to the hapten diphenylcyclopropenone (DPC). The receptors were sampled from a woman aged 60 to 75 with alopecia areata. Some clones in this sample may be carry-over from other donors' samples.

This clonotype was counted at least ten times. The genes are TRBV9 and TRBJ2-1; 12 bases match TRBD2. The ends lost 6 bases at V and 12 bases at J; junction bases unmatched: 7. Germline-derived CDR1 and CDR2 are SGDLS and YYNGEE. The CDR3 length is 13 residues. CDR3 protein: CASKPSGGAVQFF. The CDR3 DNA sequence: TGTGCCAGCAAGCCTAGCGGGGGGGCGGTGCAGTTCTTC.

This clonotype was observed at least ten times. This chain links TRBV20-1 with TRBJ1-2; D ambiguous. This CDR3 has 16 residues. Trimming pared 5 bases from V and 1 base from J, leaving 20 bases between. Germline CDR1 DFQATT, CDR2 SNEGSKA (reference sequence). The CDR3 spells CSAFPGPGSINYGYTF. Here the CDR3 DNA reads TGCAGTGCTTTCCCTGGCCCGGGTAGTATTAACTATGGCTACACCTTC.

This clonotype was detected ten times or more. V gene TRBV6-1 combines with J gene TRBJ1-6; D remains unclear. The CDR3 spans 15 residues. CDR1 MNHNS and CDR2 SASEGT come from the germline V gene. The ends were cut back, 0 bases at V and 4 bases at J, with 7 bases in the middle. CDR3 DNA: TGTGCCAGCAGTGAAGCATTGGTTTATAATTCACCCCTCCACTTT. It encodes CASSEALVYNSPLHF.

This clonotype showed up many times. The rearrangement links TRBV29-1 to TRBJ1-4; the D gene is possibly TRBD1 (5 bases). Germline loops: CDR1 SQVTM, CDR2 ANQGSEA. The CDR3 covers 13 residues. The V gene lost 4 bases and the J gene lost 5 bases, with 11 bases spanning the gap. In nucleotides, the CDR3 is TGCAGCGTTGGCCGGGGCAGGAATGAAAAACTGTTTTTT. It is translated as CSVGRGRNEKLFF.

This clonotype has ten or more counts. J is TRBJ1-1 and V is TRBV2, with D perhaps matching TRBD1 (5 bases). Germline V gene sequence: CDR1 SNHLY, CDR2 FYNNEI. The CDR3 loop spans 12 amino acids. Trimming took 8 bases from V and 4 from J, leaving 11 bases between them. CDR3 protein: CASLWGATEAFF. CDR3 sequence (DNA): TGTGCCAGCTTATGGGGCGCCACTGAAGCTTTCTTT.

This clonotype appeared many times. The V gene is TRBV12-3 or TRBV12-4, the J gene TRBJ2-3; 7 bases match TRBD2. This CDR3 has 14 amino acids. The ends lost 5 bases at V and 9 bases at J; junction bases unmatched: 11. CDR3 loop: CASSLWTSGATQYF. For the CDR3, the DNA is TGTGCCAGCAGTCTATGGACTAGTGGGGCGACGCAGTATTTT.

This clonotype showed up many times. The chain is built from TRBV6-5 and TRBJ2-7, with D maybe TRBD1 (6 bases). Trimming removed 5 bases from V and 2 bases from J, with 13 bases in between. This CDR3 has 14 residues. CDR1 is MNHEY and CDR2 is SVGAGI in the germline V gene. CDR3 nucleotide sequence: TGTGCCAGCAGTGCCCGGGACATTACCTACGAGCAGTACTTC. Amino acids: CASSARDITYEQYF.

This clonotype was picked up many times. The DNA for the CDR3 is TGCAGCGTTGTAATAGGGAGGCAGTACTTC. It specifies CSVVIGRQYF. The rearrangement uses TRBV29-1 and TRBJ2-7, with D possibly TRBD2 on 5 matching bases. The CDR3 runs to 10 residues. Germline CDR1 SQVTM, CDR2 ANQGSEA. The V and J ends lost 4 bases and 9 bases respectively, with 10 bases between them.

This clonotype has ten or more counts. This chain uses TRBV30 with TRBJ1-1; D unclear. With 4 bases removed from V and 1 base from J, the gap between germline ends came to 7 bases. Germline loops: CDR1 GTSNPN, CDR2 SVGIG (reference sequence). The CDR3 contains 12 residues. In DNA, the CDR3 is TGTGCCTGGACCATTGGGAACACTGAAGCTTTCTTT. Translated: CAWTIGNTEAFF.

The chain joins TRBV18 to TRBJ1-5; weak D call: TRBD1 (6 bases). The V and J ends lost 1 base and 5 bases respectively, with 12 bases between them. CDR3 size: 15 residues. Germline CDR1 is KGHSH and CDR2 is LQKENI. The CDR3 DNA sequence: TGTGCCAGCTCACCACAGGGAGGGGGAGATCAGCCCCAGCATTTT. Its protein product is CASSPQGGGDQPQHF. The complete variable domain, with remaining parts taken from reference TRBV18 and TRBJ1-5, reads NAGVMQNPRHLVRRRGQEARLRCSPMKGHSHVYWYRQLPEEGLKFMVYLQKENIIDESGMPKERFSAEFPKEGPSILRIQQVVRGDSAAYFCASSPQGGGDQPQHFGDGTRLSIL.

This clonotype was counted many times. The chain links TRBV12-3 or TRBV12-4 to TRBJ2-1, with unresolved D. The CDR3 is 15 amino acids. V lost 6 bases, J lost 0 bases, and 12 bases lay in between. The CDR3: CASSPMVDSYNEQFF. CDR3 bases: TGTGCCAGCAGCCCCATGGTCGACTCCTACAATGAGCAGTTCTTC.

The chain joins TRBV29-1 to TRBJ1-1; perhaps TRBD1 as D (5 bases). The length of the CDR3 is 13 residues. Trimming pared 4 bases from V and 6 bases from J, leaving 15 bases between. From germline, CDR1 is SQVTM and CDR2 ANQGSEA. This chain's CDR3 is CSVGLGGYAEAFF. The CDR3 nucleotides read TGCAGCGTTGGATTGGGGGGATACGCTGAAGCTTTCTTT.

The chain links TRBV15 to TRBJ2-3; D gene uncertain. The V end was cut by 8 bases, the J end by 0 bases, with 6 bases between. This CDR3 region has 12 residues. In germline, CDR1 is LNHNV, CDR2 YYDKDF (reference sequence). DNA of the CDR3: TGTGCCACCGGACCTAGCACAGATACGCAGTATTTT. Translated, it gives CATGPSTDTQYF.

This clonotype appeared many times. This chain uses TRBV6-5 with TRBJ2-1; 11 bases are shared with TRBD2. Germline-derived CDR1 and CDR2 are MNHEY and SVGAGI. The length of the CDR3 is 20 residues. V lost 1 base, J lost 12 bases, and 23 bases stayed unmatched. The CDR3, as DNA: TGTGCCAGCAGTTACTTACCCCCAGCTAGCGGGGGGTCTCTCGGTTGGGGGCAGTTCTTC. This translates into CASSYLPPASGGSLGWGQFF.

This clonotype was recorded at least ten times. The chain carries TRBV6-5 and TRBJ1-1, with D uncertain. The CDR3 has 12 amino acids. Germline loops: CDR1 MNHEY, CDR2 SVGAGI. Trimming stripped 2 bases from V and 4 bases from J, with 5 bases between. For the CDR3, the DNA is TGTGCCAGCAGTTACGGGTCCACTGAAGCTTTCTTT. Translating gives CASSYGSTEAFF.

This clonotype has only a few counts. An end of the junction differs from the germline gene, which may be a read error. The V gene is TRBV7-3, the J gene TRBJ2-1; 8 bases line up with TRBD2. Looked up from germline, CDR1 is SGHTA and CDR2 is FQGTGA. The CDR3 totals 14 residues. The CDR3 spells CASAMDPGGNEQFF. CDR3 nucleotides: TGTGCCAGCGCGATGGACCCGGGAGGGAATGAGCAGTTCTTT.

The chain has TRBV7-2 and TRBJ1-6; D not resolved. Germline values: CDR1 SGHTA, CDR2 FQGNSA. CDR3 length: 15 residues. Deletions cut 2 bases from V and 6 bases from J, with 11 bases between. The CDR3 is CASSLRASLNSPLHF. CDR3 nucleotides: TGTGCCAGCAGCTTACGGGCCAGCCTTAATTCACCCCTCCACTTT.

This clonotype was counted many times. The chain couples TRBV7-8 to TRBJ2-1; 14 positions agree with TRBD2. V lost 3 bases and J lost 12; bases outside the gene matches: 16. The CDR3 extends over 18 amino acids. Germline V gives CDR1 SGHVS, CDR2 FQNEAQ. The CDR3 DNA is TGTGCCAGCAGCTTCCTCCGACTAGCGGGGGGGCGGGCCGGCAGGCAGTTCTTC. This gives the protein CASSFLRLAGGRAGRQFF.

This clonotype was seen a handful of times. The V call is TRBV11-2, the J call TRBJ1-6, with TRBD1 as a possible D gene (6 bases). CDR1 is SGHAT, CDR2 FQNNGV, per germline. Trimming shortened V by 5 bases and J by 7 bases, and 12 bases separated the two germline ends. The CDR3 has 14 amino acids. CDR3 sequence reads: CASSRGFWNSPLHF. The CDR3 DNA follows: TGTGCCAGCAGCAGGGGGTTTTGGAATTCACCCCTCCACTTT.

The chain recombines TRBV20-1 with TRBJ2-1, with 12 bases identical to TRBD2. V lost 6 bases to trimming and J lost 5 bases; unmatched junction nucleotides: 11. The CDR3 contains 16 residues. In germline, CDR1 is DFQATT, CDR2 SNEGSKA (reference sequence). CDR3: CSALITSGGTHNEQFF. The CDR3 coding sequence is TGCAGTGCGCTCATTACTAGCGGGGGGACCCACAATGAGCAGTTCTTC.

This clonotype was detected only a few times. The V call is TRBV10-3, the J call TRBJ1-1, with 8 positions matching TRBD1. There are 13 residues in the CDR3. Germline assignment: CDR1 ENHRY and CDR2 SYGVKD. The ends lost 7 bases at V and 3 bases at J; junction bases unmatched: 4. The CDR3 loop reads CAINPTGDTEAFF. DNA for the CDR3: TGTGCCATCAACCCGACAGGGGACACTGAAGCTTTCTTT.

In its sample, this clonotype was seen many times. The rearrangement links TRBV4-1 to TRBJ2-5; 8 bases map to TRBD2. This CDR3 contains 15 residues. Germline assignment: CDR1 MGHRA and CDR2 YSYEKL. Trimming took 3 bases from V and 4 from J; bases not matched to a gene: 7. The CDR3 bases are TGCGCCAGCAGCCACTTGCGGGGGGAAGGAGAGACCCAGTACTTC. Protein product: CASSHLRGEGETQYF.

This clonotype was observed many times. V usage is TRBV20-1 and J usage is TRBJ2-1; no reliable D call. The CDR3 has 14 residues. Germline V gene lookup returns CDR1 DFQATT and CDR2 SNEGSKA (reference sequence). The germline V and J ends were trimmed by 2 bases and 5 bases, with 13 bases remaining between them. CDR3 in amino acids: CSARYFGRNNEQFF. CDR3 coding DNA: TGCAGTGCTAGATACTTTGGCAGAAACAATGAGCAGTTCTTC.

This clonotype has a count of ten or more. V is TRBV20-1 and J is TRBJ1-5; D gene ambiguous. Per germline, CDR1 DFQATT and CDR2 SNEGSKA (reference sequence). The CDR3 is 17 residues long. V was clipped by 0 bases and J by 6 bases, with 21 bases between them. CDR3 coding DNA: TGCAGTGCTAGAGATTCGTTCGCCGGGCATGGAAGTCAGCCCCAGCATTTT. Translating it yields CSARDSFAGHGSQPQHF.

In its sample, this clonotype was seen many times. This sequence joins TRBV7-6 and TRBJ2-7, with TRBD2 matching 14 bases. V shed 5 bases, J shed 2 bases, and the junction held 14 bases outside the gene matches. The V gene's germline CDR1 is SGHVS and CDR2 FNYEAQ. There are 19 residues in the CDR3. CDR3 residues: CASSLLRLAGGSIPYEQYF. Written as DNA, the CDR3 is TGTGCCAGCAGCCTACTAAGACTAGCGGGGGGGTCTATCCCCTACGAGCAGTACTTC.

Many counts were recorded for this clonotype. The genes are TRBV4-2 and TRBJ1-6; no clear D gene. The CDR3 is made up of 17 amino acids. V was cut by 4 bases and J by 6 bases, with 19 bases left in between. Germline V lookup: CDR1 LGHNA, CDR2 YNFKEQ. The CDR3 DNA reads TGTGCCAGCAGCCCGCCAAGCTACATGTCCGCTAATTCACCCCTCCACTTT. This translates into CASSPPSYMSANSPLHF.

CDR3 in amino acids: CASTLSGDQETQYF. The DNA of the CDR3 is TGTGCCAGCACCCTTTCCGGGGACCAAGAGACCCAGTACTTC. The chain has TRBV7-2 and TRBJ2-5; D is possibly TRBD2 (5 bases). Germline V gene data show CDR1 as SGHTA and CDR2 as FQGNSA. V shed 7 bases and J shed 0 bases, with 12 bases lying between them. The CDR3 consists of 14 residues.

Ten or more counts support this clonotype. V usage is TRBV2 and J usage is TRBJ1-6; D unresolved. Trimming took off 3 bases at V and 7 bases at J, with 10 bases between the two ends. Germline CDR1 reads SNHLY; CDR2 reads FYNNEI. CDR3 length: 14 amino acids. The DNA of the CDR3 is TGTGCCAGCAGTGACAAGCCCGACAATTCACCCCTCCACTTT. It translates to CASSDKPDNSPLHF.